The clone carrying this TCR beta chain was counted only a few times. The sample originates from a study of patients and donors after allogeneic stem cell transplantation. This CDR3 comprises 15 residues. V was cut by 4 bases and J by 0 bases, with 12 bases left in between. Germline V gene lookup returns CDR1 SGHNT and CDR2 YYREEE (reference sequence). TCRdb recomputed calls from the RT-PCR reads with MiXCR, one row per CDR3 protein. Of hundreds of thousands of distinct CDR3 sequences listed, approximately 16% were seen once; the top ten hold around 7.9%. The chain employs TRBV5-4 and TRBJ2-3; unclear D gene. The sample was blood, either unsorted or a sorted T cell fraction (not recorded which). This TCR was recovered from a human donor who was either an allogeneic HSCT recipient or a stem cell or donor lymphocyte infusion donor (not recorded which). It is not recorded whose cells these are; they may come from a transplant donor. In DNA, the CDR3 is TGTGCCAGCAGCGGTTTCGACCCTAGCACAGATACGCAGTATTTT. This codes for CASSGFDPSTDTQYF.